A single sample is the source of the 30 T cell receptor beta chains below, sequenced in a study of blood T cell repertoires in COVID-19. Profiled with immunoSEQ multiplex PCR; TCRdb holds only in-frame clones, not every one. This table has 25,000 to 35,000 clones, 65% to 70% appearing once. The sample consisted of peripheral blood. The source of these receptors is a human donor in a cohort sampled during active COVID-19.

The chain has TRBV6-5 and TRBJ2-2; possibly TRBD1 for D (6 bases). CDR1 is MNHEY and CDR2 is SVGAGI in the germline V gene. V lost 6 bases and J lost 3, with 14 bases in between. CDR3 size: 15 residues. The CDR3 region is CASRRGTGHTGELFF. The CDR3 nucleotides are TGTGCCAGCAGAAGGGGAACAGGGCACACCGGGGAGCTGTTTTTT.

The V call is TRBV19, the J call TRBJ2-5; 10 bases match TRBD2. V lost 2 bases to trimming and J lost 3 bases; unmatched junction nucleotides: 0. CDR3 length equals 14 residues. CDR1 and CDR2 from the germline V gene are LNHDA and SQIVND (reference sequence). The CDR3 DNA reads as TGTGCCAGTAGTATACTAGCGGGAGAAGAGACCCAGTACTTC. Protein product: CASSILAGEETQYF.

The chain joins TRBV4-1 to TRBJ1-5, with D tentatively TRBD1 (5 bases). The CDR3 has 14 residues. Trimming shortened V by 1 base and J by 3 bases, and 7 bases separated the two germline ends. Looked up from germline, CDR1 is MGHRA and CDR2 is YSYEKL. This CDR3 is CASSQGGVNQPQHF. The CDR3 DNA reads TGCGCCAGCAGCCAAGGGGGGGTCAATCAGCCCCAGCATTTT.

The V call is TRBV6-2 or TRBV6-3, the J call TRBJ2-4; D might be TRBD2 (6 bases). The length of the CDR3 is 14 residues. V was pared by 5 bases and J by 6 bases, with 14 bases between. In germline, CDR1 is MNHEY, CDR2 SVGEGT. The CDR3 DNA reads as TGTGCCAGCAGTCAGGCGGGGTCTCTAAACATTCAGTACTTC. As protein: CASSQAGSLNIQYF.

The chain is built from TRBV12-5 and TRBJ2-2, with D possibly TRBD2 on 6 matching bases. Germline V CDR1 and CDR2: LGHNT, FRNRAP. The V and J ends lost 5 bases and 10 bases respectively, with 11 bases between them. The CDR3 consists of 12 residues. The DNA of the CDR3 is TGTGCTAGTGGTCCAGGGACTTTGGAGCTGTTTTTT. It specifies CASGPGTLELFF.

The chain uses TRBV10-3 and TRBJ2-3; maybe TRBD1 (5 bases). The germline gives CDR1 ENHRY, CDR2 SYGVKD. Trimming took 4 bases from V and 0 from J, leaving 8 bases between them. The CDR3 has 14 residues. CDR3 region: CAISGRQSTDTQYF. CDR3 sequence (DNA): TGTGCCATCAGTGGCCGACAGAGCACAGATACGCAGTATTTT.

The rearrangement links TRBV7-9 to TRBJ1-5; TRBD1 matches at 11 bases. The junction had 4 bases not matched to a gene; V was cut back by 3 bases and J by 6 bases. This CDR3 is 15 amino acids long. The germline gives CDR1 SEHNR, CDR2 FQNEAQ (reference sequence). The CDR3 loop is CASSLGDRGTQPQHF. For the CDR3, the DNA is TGTGCCAGCAGCTTGGGGGACAGGGGGACTCAGCCCCAGCATTTT.

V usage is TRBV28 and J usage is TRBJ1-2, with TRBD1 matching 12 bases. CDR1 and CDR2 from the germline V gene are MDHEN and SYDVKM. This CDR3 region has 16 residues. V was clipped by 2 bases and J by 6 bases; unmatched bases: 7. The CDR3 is CASSLNPGTGGDGYTF. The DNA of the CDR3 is TGTGCCAGCAGTTTAAATCCCGGGACAGGGGGCGATGGCTACACCTTC.

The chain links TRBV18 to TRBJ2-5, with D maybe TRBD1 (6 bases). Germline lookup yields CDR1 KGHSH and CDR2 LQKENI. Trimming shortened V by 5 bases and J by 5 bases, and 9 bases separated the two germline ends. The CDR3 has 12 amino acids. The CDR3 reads CASSTGLETQYF. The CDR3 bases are TGTGCCAGCTCAACAGGGTTGGAGACCCAGTACTTC. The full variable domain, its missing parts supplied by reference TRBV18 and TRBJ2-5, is NAGVMQNPRHLVRRRGQEARLRCSPMKGHSHVYWYRQLPEEGLKFMVYLQKENIIDESGMPKERFSAEFPKEGPSILRIQQVVRGDSAAYFCASSTGLETQYFGPGTRLLVL.

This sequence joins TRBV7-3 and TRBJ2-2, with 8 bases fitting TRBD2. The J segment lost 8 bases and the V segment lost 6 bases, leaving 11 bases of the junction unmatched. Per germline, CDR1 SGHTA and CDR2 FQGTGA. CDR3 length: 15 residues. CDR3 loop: CASRPTSGSGGELFF. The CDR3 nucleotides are TGTGCCAGCAGGCCCACTAGCGGAAGTGGAGGGGAGCTGTTTTTT.

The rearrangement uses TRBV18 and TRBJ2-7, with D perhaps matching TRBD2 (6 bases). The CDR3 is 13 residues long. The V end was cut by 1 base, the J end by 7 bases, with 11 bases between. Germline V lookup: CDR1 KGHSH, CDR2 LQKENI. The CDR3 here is CASSPLADSEQYF. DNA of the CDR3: TGTGCCAGCTCACCACTAGCGGATTCTGAGCAGTACTTC.

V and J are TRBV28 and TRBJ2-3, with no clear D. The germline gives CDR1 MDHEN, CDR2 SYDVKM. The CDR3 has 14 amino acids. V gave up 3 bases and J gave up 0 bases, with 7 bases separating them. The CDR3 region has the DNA TGTGCCAGCAGTTTTGAAACTAGCACAGATACGCAGTATTTT. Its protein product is CASSFETSTDTQYF.

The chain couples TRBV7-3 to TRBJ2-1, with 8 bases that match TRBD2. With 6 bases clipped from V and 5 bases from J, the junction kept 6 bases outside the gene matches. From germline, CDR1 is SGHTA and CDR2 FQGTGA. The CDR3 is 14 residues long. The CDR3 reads CASSYGLAHNEQFF. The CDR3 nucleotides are TGTGCCAGCAGTTATGGACTAGCCCACAATGAGCAGTTCTTC. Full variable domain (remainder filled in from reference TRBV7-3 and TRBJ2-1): GAGVSQTPSNKVTEKGKYVELRCDPISGHTALYWYRQSLGQGPEFLIYFQGTGAADDSGLPNDRFFAVRPEGSVSTLKIQRTERGDSAVYLCASSYGLAHNEQFFGPGTRLTVL.

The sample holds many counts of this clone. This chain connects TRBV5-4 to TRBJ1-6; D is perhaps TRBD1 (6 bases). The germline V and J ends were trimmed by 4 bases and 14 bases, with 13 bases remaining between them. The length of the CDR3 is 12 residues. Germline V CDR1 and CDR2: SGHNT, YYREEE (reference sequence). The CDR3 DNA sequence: TGTGCCAGCAGCCAGAGGGGGGGGTCCCTCCACTTT. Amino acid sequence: CASSQRGGSLHF.

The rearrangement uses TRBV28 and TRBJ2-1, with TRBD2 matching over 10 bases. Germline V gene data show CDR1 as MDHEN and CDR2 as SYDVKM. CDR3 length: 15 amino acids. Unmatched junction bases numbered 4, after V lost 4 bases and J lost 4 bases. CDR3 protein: CASSSTSGVYNEQFF. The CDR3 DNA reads TGTGCCAGCAGTTCAACTAGCGGGGTGTACAATGAGCAGTTCTTC.

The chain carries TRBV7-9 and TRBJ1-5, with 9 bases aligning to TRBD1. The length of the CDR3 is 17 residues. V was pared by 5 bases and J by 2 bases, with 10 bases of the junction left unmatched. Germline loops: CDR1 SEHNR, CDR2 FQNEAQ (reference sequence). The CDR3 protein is CASSPGGQGWGNQPQHF. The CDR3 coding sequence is TGTGCCAGCAGCCCTGGGGGACAGGGATGGGGCAATCAGCCCCAGCATTTT.

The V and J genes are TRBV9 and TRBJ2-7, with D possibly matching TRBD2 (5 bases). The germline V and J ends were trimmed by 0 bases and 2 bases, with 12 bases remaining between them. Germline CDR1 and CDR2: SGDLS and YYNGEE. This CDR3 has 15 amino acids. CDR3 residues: CASSVGISVTYEQYF. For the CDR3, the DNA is TGTGCCAGCAGCGTAGGAATTAGCGTAACCTACGAGCAGTACTTC. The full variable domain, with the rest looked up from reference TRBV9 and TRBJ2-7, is DSGVTQTPKHLITATGQRVTLRCSPRSGDLSVYWYQQSLDQGLQFLIQYYNGEERAKGNILERFSAQQFPDLHSELNLSSLELGDSALYFCASSVGISVTYEQYFGPGTRLTVT.

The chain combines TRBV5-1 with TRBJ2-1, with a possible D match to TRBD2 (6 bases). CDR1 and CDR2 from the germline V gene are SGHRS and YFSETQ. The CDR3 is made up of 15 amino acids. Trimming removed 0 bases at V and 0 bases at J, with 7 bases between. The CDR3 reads CASSLAGSSYNEQFF. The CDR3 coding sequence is TGCGCCAGCAGCTTGGCCGGGAGCTCCTACAATGAGCAGTTCTTC.

In DNA form, the CDR3 reads TGTGCCAGTAGTATTCGGGGACAGGGGCACACCATATATTTT. Translated: CASSIRGQGHTIYF. V is TRBV19 and J is TRBJ1-3; 10 bases fit TRBD1. The CDR3 sequence is 14 residues long. CDR1 and CDR2 (germline): LNHDA, SQIVND (reference sequence). J was trimmed by 8 bases and V by 3 bases; bases with no gene match: 4.

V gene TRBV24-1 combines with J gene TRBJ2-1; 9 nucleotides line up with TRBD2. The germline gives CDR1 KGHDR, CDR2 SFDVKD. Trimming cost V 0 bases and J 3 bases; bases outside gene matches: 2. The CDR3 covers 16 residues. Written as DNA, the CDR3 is TGTGCCACCAGTGATTTGGCTAGCGGGGTCTACAATGAGCAGTTCTTC. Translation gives CATSDLASGVYNEQFF.

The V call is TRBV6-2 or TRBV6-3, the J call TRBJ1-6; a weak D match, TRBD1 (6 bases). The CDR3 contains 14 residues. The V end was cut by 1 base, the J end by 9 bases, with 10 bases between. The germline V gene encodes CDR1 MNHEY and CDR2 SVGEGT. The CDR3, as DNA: TGTGCCAGCAGTTACTACAGGGCCGGTTCACCCCTCCACTTT. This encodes CASSYYRAGSPLHF.

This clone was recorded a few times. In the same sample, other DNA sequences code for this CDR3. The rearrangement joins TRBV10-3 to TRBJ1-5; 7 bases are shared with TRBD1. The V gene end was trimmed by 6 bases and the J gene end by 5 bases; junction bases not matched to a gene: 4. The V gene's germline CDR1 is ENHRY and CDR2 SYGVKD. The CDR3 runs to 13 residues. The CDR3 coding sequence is TGTGCCATCAGAGGGACAGTCGATCAGCCCCAGCATTTT. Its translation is CAIRGTVDQPQHF.

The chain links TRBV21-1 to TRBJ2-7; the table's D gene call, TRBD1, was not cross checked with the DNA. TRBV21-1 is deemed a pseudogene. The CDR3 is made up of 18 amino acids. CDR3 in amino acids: CASSNKHGRDRGLYEQYF. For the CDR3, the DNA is TGTGCCAGCAGCAATAAGCATGGACGGGACAGGGGATTATACGAGCAGTACTTC.

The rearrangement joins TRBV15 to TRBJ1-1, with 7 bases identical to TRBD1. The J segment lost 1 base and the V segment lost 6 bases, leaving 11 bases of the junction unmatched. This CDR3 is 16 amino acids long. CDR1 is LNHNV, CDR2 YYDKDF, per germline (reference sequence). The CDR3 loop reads CATRRRTGQPNTEAFF. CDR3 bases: TGTGCCACCAGAAGAAGGACAGGTCAACCGAACACTGAAGCTTTCTTT.

As DNA, the CDR3 is TGTGCCAGCAGCAAAGCCCGGGTGGGAGGGTGCGATGAGCAGTTCTTC. Its protein product is CASSKARVGGCDEQFF. This rearrangement joins TRBV21-1 to TRBJ2-1; the D call in the table, TRBD2, was not verified against the DNA. TRBV21-1 is a pseudogene. CDR3 length: 16 amino acids.

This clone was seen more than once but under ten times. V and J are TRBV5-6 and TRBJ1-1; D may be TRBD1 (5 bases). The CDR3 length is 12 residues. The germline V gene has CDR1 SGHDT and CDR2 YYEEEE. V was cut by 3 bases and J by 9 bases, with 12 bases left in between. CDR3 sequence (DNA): TGTGCCAGCAGCTCGGACACGTCAAAAGCTTTCTTT. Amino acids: CASSSDTSKAFF. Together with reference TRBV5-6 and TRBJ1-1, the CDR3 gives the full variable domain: DAGVTQSPTHLIKTRGQQVTLRCSPKSGHDTVSWYQQALGQGPQFIFQYYEEEERQRGNFPDRFSGHQFPNYSSELNVNALLLGDSALYLCASSSDTSKAFFGQGTRLTVV.

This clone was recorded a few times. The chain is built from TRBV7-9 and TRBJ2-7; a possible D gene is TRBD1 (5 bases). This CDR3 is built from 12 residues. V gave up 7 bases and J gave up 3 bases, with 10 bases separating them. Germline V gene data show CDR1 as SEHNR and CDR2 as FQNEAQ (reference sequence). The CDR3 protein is CASTLQGYEQYF. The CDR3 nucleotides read TGTGCCAGCACCCTCCAGGGCTACGAGCAGTACTTC.

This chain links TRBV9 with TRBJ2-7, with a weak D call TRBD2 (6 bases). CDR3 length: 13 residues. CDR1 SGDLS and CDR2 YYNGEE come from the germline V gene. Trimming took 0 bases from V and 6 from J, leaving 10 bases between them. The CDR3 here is CASSVASGGEQYF. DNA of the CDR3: TGTGCCAGCAGCGTAGCTTCCGGGGGCGAGCAGTACTTC.

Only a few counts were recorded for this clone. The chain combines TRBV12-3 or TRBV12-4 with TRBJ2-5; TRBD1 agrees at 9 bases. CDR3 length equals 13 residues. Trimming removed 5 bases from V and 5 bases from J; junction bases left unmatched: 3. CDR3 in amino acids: CASSVGTGETQYF. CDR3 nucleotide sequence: TGTGCCAGCAGTGTCGGGACAGGGGAGACCCAGTACTTC.

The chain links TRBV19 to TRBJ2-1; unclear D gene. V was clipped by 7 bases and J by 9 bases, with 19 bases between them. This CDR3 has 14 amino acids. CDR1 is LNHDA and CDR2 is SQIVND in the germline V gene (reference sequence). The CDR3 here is CASKVRQTSSEQFF. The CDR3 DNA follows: TGTGCCAGTAAGGTTAGGCAAACTTCTAGTGAGCAGTTCTTC.